This T cell receptor beta chain was retrieved from a study of shared clonotypes between healthy human individuals. In regard to this clone: What it binds is not known.

Study conclusions and caveats: An anticipated effect of sequencing depth on clonotype sharing among donors was recognized.

Sequenced by immunoSEQ multiplex PCR; TCRdb stores in-frame clones only, minus some. Here the sample spans roughly 2.2 million clones, less than 95% being singletons. Germline trimming cut 9 bases from V and 6 bases from J; bases unmatched to any gene: 10. Germline CDR1 SEHNR, CDR2 FQNEAQ (reference sequence). This CDR3 has 13 residues. Source material: naive CD4+ T cells from PBMCs. Indicated subset: CD45RA+ positively selected. The clonotype was recovered from a man aged 18 to 30 in good health. Some clones in this sample may be carry-over from other donors' samples. The V gene is TRBV7-9, the J gene TRBJ1-2; 7 bases agree with TRBD1. CDR3 amino acids: CASPQGRLNGYTF. CDR3 DNA: TGTGCCAGTCCACAGGGGCGATTAAATGGCTACACCTTC.